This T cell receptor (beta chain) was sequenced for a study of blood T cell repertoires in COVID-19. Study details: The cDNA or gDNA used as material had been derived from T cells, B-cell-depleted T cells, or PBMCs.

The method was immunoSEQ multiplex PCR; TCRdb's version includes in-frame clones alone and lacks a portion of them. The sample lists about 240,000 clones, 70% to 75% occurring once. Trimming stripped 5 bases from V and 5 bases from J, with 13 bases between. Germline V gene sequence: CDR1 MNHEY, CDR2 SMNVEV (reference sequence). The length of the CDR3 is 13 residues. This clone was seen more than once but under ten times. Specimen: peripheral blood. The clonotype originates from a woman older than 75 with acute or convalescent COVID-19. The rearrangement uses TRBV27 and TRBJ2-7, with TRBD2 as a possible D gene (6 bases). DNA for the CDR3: TGTGCCAGCAGTAGGGTGGCGGGGAACGAGCAGTACTTC. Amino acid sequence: CASSRVAGNEQYF.